Detailed here is one T cell receptor beta chain. What it binds is unknown. This entry is derived from a study of regulatory T cells in long-lasting Graves disease. Study-wide findings and caveats: Persistent patients had a count of shared public clonotypes (more than 2,500) that exceeded that of new patients (approximately 1,000).

Construction of the TCR beta libraries employed iRepertoire HTBI primers in conjunction with Arm-PCR of CDR3 regions. MiXCR, run by TCRdb on the multiplex PCR reads, gives a single entry per CDR3 protein. Of fewer than 650,000 distinct CDR3 sequences in the sample, about 16% were seen once. Time point of the sample: newly diagnosed GD, antithyroid drugs for less than 3 months. RNA extracted from PBMCs served as the sequencing template. This CDR3 is built from 13 residues. V was cut by 11 bases and J by 1 base, with 14 bases left in between. Germline values: CDR1 LGHDT, CDR2 YNNKEL (reference sequence). This same sample was also taken into another study, of T cells in Graves' hyperthyroidism and ophthalmopathy. This second study notes: The majority of expanded thyroid clonotypes above 0.001 also appeared in blood.

The chain is built from TRBV3-1 and TRBJ1-2; D is perhaps TRBD1 (5 bases). Sequenced material: peripheral blood mononuclear cells (PBMCs), taken at new diagnosis, from a patient treated with antithyroid drugs. The receptor was derived from a man younger than 35 with Graves disease. The CDR3 sequence: CAGREGVNYGYTF. The CDR3 nucleotides read TGTGCCGGTCGGGAAGGGGTTAACTATGGCTACACCTTC.